This record looks at one T cell receptor beta chain sequence and its context. The antigen remains undetermined. Sequencing targeted expressed TCRB transcripts, as all isolated RNA had been reverse transcribed. The repertoire was sequenced with immunoSEQ multiplex PCR; TCRdb's copy has only in-frame clones and lacks some. The table lists roughly 230,000 clones, over 8.5% of them singletons, with approximately 0.03% in the top ten. The CDR3 contains 13 residues. V gave up 2 bases and J gave up 8 bases, with 10 bases separating them. Germline V lookup: CDR1 KGHSH, CDR2 LQKENI. The record originates from a study of beta chain features in type 1 diabetes. The study's findings and limits: TCRB CDR3s from Type 1 diabetes patients were moderately but significantly shorter in all four CD4+ subsets.

Sequenced input: naive CD4+ T cells from blood. The source of this sequence is a woman between 18 and 29 years old in good health. This chain uses TRBV18 with TRBJ2-1; possibly TRBD1 for D (6 bases). CDR3 sequence reads: CASSPANRDEQFF. The DNA of the CDR3 is TGTGCCAGCTCACCAGCTAACAGGGATGAGCAGTTCTTC.